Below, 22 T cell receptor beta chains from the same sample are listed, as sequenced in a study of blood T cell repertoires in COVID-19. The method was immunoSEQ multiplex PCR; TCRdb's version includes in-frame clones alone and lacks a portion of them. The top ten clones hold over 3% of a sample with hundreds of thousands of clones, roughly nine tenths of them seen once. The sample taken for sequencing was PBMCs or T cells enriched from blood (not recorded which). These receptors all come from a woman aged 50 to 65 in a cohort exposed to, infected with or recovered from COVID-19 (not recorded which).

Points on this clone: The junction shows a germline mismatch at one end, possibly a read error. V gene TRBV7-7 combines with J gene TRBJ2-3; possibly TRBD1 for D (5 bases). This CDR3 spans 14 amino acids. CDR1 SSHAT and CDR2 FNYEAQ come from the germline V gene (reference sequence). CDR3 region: CASSLQASTDTQYF. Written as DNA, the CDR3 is TGTGCTAGCAGCTTACAGGCGAGCACAGATACGCAGTATTTT.

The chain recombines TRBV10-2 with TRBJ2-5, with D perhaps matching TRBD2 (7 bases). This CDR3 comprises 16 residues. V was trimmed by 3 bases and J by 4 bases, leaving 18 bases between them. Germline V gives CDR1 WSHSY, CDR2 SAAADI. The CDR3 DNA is TGCGCCAGCAGTGATACGGGGGGAAGAGGGGGAGAGACCCAGTACTTC. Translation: CASSDTGGRGGETQYF.

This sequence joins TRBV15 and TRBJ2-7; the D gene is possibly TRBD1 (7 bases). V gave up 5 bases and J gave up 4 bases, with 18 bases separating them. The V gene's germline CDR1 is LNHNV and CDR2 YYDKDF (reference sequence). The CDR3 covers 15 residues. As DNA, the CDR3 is TGTGCCACCAGCGCCAGACAGGGTCGGGGGTACGAGCAGTACTTC. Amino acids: CATSARQGRGYEQYF. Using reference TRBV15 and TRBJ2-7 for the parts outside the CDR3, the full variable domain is DAMVIQNPRYQVTQFGKPVTLSCSQTLNHNVMYWYQQKSSQAPKLLFHYYDKDFNNEADTPDNFQSRRPNTSFCFLDIRSPGLGDTAMYLCATSARQGRGYEQYFGPGTRLTVT.

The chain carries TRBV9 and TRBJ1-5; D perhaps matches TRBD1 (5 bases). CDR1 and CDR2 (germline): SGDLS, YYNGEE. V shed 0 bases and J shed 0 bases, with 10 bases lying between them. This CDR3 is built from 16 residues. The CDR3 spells CASSVGLGGSNQPQHF. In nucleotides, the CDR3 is TGTGCCAGCAGCGTAGGGTTGGGGGGTAGCAATCAGCCCCAGCATTTT.

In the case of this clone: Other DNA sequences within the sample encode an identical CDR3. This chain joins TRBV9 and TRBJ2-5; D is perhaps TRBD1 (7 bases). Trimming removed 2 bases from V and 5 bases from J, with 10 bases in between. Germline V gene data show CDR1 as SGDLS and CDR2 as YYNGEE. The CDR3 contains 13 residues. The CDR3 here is CASSVTGRETQYF. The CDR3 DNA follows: TGTGCCAGCAGCGTGACAGGGAGGGAGACCCAGTACTTC.

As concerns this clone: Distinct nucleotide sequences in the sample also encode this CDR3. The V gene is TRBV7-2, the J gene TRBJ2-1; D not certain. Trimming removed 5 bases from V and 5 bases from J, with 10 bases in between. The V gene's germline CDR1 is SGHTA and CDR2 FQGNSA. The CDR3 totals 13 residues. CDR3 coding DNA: TGTGCCAGCAGCCTCGCTGAGAACAATGAGCAGTTCTTC. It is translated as CASSLAENNEQFF.

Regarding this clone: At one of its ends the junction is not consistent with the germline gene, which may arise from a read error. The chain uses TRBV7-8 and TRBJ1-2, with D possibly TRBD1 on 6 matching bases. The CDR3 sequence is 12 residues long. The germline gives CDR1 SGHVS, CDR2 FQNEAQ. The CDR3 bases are TGTGCCAGCAGCTCCGACCGACAGGTCGGAAGCTTC. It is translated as CASSSDRQVGSF.

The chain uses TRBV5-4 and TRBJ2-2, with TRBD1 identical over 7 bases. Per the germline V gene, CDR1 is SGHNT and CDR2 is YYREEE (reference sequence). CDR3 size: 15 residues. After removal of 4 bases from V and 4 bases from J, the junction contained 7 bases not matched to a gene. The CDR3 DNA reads TGTGCCAGCAGCGGCCGGGACAGCCCCACCGGGGAGCTGTTTTTT. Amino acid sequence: CASSGRDSPTGELFF.

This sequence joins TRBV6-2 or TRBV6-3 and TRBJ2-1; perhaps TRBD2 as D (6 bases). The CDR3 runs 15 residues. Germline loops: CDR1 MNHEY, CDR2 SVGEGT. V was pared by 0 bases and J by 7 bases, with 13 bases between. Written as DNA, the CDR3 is TGTGCCAGCAGTTACTCCGGGACTTTTGCTAATGAGCAGTTCTTC. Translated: CASSYSGTFANEQFF.

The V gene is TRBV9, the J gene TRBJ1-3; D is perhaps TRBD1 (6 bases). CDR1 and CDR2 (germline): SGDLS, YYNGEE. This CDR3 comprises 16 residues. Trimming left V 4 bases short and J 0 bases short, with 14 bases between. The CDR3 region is CASSRETGNSGNTIYF. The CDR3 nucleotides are TGTGCCAGCAGCCGAGAGACAGGCAACTCTGGAAACACCATATATTTT. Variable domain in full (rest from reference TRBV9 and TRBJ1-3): DSGVTQTPKHLITATGQRVTLRCSPRSGDLSVYWYQQSLDQGLQFLIQYYNGEERAKGNILERFSAQQFPDLHSELNLSSLELGDSALYFCASSRETGNSGNTIYFGEGSWLTVV.

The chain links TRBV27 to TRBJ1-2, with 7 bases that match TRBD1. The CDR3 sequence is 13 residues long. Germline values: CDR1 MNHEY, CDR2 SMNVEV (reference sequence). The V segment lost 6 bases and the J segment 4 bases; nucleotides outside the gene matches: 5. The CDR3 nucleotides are TGTGCCAGCAGACGACAGGGAAGCTATGGCTACACCTTC. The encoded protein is CASRRQGSYGYTF.

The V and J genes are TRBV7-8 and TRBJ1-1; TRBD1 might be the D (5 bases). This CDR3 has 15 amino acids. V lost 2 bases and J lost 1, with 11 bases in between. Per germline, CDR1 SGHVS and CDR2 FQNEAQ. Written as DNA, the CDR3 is TGTGCCAGCAGCTTAAACGTCCAGGGGAACACTGAAGCTTTCTTT. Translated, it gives CASSLNVQGNTEAFF.

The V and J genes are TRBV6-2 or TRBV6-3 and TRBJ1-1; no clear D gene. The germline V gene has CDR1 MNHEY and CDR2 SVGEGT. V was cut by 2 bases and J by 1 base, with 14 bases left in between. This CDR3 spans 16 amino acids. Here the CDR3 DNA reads TGTGCCAGCAGTTACCGGGCGGGGATGGGGAACACTGAAGCTTTCTTT. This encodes CASSYRAGMGNTEAFF.

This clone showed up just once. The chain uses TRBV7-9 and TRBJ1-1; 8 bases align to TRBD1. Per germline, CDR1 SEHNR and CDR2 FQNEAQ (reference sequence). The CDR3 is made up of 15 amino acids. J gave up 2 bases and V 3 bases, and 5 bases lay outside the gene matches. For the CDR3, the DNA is TGTGCCAGCAGCTTGTGGACAGGGAAAAACACTGAAGCTTTCTTT. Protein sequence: CASSLWTGKNTEAFF.

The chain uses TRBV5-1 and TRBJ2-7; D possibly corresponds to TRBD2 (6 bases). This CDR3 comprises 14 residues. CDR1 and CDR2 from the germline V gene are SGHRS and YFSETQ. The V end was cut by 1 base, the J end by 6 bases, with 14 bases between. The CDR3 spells CASSLFAEGGEQYF. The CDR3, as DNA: TGCGCCAGCAGCTTGTTCGCGGAGGGAGGCGAGCAGTACTTC.

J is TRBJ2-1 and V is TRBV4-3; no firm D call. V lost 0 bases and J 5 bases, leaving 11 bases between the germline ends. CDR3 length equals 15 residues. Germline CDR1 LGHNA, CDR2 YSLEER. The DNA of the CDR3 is TGCGCCAGCAGCCAAGATGGTCAGTCGAACAATGAGCAGTTCTTC. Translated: CASSQDGQSNNEQFF.

CDR3 sequence (DNA): TGCGCCAGTCCCAACTACAATGAGCAGTTCTTC. Translation: CASPNYNEQFF. The V call is TRBV23-1, the J call TRBJ2-1; D uncertain. TRBV23-1 is given ORF status, its function remaining uncertain. CDR3 size: 11 residues. V was cut by 9 bases and J by 3 bases, with 6 bases left in between.

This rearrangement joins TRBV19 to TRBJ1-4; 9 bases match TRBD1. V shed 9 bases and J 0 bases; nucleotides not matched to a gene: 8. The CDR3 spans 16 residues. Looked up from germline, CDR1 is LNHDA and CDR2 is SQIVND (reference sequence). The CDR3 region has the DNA TGTGCCAGAAGGACAGGGGCCACGGCAACTAATGAAAAACTGTTTTTT. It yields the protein CARRTGATATNEKLFF.

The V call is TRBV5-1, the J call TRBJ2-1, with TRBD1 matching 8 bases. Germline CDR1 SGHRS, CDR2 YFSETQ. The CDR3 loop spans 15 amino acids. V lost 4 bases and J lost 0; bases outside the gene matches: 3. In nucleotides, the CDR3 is TGCGCCAGCAGCCAAACAGGGGGCTCCTACAATGAGCAGTTCTTC. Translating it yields CASSQTGGSYNEQFF.

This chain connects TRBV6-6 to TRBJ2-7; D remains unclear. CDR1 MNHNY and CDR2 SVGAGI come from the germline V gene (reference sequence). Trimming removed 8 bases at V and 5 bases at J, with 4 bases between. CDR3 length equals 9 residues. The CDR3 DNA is TGTGCCAGCTTAAACGAGCAGTACTTC. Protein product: CASLNEQYF.

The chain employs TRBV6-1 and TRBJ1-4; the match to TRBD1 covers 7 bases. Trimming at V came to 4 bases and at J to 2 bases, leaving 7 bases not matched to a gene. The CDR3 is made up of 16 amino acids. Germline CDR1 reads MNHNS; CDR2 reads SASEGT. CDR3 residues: CASSAIGGSTNEKLFF. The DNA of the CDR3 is TGTGCCAGCAGTGCCATAGGGGGCTCCACTAATGAAAAACTGTTTTTT.

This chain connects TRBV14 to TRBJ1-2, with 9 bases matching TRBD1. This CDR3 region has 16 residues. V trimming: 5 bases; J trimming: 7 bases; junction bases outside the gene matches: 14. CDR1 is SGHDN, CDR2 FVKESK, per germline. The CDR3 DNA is TGTGCCAGCAGCGATCCCACAGGGGGCGCCTGGTCTGGCTACACCTTC. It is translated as CASSDPTGGAWSGYTF. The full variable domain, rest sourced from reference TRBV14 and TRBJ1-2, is EAGVTQFPSHSVIEKGQTVTLRCDPISGHDNLYWYRRVMGKEIKFLLHFVKESKQDESGMPNNRFLAERTGGTYSTLKVQPAELEDSGVYFCASSDPTGGAWSGYTFGSGTRLTVV.